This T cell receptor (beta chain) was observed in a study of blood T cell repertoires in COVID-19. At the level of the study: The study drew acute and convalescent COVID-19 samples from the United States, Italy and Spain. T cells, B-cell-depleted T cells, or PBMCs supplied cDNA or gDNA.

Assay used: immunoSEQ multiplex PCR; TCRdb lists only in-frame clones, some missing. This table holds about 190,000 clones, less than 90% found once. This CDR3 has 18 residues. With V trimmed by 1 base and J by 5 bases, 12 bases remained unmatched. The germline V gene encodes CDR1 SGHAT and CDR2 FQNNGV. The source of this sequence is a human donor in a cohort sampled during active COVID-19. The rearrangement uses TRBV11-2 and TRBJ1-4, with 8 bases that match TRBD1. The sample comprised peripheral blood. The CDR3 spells CASSLGGTRQGRNEKLFF. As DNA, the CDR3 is TGTGCCAGCAGCTTAGGTGGCACTCGACAGGGGAGGAATGAAAAACTGTTTTTT. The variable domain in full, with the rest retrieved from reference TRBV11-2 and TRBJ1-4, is EAGVAQSPRYKIIEKRQSVAFWCNPISGHATLYWYQQILGQGPKLLIQFQNNGVVDDSQLPKDRFSAERLKGVDSTLKIQPAKLEDSAVYLCASSLGGTRQGRNEKLFFGSGTQLSVL.